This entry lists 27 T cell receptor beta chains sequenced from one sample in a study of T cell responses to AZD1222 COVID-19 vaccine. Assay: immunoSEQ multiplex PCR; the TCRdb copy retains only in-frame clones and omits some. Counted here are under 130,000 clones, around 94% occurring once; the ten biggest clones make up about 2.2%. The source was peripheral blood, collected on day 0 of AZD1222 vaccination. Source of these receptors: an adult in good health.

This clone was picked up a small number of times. The CDR3 DNA follows: TGCGCCAGCAGCTTTGGACAGGAATATGAAAAACTGTTTTTT. Translation gives CASSFGQEYEKLFF. The chain links TRBV5-1 to TRBJ1-4; 7 bases match TRBD1. CDR1 SGHRS and CDR2 YFSETQ come from the germline V gene. Trimming took 2 bases from V and 6 from J; bases not matched to a gene: 4. The CDR3 runs to 14 residues.

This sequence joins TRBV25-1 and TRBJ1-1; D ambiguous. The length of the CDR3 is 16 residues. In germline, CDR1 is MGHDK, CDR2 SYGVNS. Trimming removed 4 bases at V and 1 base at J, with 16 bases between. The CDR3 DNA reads TGTGCCAGCAGTGCGCACTCCTCGGGATCGAACACTGAAGCTTTCTTT. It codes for CASSAHSSGSNTEAFF.

CDR3 coding DNA: TGTGGCGGAGGGACAGGGGTCTCTGGAAACACCATATATTTT. Translated: CGGGTGVSGNTIYF. The J gene is TRBJ1-3, the V gene TRBV2; TRBD1 matches at 10 bases. This CDR3 spans 14 amino acids. Looked up from germline, CDR1 is SNHLY and CDR2 is FYNNEI. The complete variable domain, with remaining parts taken from reference TRBV2 and TRBJ1-3, reads EPEVTQTPSHQVTQMGQEVILRCVPISNHLYFYWYRQILGQKVEFLVSFYNNEISEKSEIFDDQFSVERPDGSNFTLKIRSTKLEDSAMYFCGGGTGVSGNTIYFGEGSWLTVV.

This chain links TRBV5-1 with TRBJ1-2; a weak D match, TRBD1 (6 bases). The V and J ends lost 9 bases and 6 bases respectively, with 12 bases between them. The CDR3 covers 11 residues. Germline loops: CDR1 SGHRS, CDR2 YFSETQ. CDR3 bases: TGCGCCACCACAGCAGGGGATGGCTACACCTTC. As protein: CATTAGDGYTF.

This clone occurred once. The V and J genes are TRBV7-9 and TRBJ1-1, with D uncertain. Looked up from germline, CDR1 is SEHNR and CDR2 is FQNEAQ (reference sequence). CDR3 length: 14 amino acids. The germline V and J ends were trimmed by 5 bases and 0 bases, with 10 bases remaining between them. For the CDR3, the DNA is TGTGCCAGCAGCCCAAATTCCATGAACACTGAAGCTTTCTTT. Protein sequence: CASSPNSMNTEAFF.

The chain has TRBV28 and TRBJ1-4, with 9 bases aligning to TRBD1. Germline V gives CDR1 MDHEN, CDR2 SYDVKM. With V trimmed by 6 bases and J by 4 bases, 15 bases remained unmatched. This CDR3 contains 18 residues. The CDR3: CASSLIYGTGWGNEKLFF. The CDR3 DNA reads TGTGCCAGCAGCCTGATATATGGGACAGGGTGGGGTAATGAAAAACTGTTTTTT.

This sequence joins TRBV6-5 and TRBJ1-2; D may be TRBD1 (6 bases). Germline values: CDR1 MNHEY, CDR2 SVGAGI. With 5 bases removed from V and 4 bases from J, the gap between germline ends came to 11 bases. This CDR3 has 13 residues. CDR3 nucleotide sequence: TGTGCCAGCAGTCCGGGACACCTCTATGGCTACACCTTC. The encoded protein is CASSPGHLYGYTF.

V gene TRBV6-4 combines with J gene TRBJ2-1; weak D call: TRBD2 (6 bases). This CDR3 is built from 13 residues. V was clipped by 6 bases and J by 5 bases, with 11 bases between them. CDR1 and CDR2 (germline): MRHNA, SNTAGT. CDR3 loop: CASSAEGHNEQFF. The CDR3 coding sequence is TGTGCCAGCAGCGCGGAGGGACACAATGAGCAGTTCTTC.

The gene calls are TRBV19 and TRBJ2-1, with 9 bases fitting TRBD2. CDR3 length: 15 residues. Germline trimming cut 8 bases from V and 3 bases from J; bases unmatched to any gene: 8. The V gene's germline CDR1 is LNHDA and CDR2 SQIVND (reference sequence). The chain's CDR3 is CASSGSGRFYNEQFF. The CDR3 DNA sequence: TGTGCCAGTTCGGGTAGCGGGAGATTCTACAATGAGCAGTTCTTC.

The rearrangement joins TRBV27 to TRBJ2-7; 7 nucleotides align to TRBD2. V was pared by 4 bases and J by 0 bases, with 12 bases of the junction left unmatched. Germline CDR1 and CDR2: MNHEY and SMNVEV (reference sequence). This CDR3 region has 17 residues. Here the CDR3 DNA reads TGTGCCAGCAGTTACGGGATCTCGACTAGCTTCTCCTACGAGCAGTACTTC. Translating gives CASSYGISTSFSYEQYF.

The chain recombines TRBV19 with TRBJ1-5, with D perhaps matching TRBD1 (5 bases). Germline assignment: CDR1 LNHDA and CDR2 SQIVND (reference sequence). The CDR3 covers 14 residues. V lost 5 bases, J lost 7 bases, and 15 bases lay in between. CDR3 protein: CASSWSTGPQPQHF. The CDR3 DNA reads TGTGCCAGTAGTTGGTCTACAGGTCCACAGCCCCAGCATTTT.

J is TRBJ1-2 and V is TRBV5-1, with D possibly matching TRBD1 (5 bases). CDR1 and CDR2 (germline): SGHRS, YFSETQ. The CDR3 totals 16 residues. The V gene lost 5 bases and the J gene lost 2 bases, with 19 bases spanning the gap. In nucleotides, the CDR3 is TGCGCCAGCAGACTAGCTTCAGGGCTGCGGAACTATGGCTACACCTTC. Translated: CASRLASGLRNYGYTF.

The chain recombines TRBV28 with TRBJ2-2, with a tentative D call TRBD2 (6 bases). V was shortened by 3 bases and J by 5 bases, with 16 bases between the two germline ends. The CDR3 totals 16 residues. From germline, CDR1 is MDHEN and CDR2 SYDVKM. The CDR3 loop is CASSLLGAGTTGELFF. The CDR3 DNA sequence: TGTGCCAGCAGTTTGTTAGGGGCGGGGACGACCGGGGAGCTGTTTTTT.

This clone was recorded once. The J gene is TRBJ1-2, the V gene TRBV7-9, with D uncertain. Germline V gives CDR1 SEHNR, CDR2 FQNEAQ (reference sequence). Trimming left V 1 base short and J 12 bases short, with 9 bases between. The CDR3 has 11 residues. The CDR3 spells CASSLEGSHTF. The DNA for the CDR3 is TGTGCCAGCAGCTTAGAAGGTAGCCACACCTTC.

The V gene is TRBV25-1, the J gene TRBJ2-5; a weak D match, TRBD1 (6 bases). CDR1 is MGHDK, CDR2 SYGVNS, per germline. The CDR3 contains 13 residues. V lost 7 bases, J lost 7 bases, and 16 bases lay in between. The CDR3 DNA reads TGTGCCAGCACCCGGGACATGGCCGGGACCCAGTACTTC. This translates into CASTRDMAGTQYF.

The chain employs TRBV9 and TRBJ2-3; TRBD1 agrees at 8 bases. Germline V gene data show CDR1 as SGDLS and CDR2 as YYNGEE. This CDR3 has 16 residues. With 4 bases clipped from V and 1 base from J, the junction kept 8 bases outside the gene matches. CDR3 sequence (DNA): TGTGCCAGCAGCATCAGACAGGGGCTAGGCACAGATACGCAGTATTTT. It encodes CASSIRQGLGTDTQYF.

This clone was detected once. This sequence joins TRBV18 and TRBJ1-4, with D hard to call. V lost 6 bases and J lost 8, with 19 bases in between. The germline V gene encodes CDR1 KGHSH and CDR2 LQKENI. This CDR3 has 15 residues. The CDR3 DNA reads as TGTGCCAGCTCGGGGTTTGGCAACTCGGCGGAAAAACTGTTTTTT. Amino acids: CASSGFGNSAEKLFF.

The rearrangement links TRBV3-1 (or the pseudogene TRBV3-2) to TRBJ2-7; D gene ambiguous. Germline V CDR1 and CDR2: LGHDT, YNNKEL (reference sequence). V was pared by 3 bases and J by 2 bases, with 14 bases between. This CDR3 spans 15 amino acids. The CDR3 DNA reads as TGTGCCAGCAGCCACATCTCCGACTCAACCTACGAGCAGTACTTC. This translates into CASSHISDSTYEQYF.

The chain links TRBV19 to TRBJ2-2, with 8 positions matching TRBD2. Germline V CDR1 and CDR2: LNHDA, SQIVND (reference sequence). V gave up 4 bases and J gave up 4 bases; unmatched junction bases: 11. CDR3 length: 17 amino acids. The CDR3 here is CASSTYPGTRFTGELFF. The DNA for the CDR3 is TGTGCCAGTAGTACATACCCCGGGACTAGATTCACCGGGGAGCTGTTTTTT.

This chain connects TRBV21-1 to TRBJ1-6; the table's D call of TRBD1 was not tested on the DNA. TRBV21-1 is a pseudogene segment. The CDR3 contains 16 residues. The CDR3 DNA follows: TGTGCCAGCAGCAAAGTGGAACAGCACTATAATTCACCCCTCCACTTT. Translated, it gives CASSKVEQHYNSPLHF.

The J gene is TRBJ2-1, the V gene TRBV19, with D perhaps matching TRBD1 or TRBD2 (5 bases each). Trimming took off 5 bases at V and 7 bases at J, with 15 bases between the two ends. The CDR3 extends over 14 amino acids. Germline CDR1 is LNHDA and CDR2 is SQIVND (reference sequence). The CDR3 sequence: CASSPGRQWNEQFF. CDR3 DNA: TGTGCCAGTAGTCCGGGACGGCAGTGGAATGAGCAGTTCTTC.

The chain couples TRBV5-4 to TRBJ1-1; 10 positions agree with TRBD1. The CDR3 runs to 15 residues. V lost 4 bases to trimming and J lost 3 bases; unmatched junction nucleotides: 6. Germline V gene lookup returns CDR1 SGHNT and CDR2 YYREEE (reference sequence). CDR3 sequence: CASSHRQGAYTEAFF. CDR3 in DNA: TGTGCCAGCAGCCACCGACAGGGGGCTTACACTGAAGCTTTCTTT.

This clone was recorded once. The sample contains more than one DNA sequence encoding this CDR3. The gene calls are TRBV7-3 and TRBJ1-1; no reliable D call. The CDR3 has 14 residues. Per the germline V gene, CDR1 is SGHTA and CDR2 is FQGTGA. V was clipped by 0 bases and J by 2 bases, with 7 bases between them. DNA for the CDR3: TGTGCCAGCAGCTTAACGACGGCTAACACTGAAGCTTTCTTT. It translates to CASSLTTANTEAFF.

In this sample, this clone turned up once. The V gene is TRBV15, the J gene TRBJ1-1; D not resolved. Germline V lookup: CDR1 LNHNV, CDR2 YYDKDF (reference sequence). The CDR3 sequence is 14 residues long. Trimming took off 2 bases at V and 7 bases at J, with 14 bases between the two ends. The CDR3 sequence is CATSRPSQSSEAFF. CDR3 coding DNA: TGTGCCACCAGCAGACCGTCCCAATCCAGTGAAGCTTTCTTT. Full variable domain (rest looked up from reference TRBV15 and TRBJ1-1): DAMVIQNPRYQVTQFGKPVTLSCSQTLNHNVMYWYQQKSSQAPKLLFHYYDKDFNNEADTPDNFQSRRPNTSFCFLDIRSPGLGDTAMYLCATSRPSQSSEAFFGQGTRLTVV.

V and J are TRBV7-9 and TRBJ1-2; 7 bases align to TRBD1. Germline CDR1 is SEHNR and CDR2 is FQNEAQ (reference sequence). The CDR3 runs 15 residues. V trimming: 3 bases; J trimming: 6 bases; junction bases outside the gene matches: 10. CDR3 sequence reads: CASSFPSGTDHGYTF. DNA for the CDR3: TGTGCCAGCAGCTTCCCCTCCGGGACAGACCATGGCTACACCTTC.

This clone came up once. CDR3 protein: CASSQRGDGELFF. DNA for the CDR3: TGTGCCAGTAGCCAGCGGGGGGACGGGGAGCTGTTTTTT. The V gene is TRBV19, the J gene TRBJ2-2; the match to TRBD2 covers 9 bases. V lost 6 bases to trimming and J lost 7 bases; unmatched junction nucleotides: 3. CDR3 size: 13 residues. The germline CDR1 and CDR2 sequences are LNHDA and SQIVND (reference sequence).

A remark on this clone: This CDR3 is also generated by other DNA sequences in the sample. The CDR3 DNA reads as TGTGCCAGCTCACCCGCAACTAATGAAAAACTGTTTTTT. This sequence encodes CASSPATNEKLFF. V usage is TRBV18 and J usage is TRBJ1-4; the D is unclear. The V gene lost 3 bases and the J gene lost 0 bases, with 2 bases spanning the gap. Germline assignment: CDR1 KGHSH and CDR2 LQKENI. This CDR3 region has 13 residues.